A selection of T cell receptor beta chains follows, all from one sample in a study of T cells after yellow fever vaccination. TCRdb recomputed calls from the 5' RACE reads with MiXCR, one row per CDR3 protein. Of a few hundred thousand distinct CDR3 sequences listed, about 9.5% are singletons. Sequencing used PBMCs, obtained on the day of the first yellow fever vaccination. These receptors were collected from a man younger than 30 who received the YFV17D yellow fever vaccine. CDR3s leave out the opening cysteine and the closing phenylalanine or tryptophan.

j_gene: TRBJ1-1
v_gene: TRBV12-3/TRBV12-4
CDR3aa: ASSWTGGTEAF

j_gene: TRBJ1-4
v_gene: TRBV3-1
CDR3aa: ASGHRDINEKLF

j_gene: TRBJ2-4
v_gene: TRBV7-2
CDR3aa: ASSLALGGGLNIQY

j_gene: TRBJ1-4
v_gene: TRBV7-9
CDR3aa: ASSSQTIGEKLF

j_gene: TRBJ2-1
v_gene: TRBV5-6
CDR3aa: ASSPGRPGEQF

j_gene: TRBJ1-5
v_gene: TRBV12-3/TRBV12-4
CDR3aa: ASSLDRRDNQPQH

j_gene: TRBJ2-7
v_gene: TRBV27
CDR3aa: ASSLIGSSYEQY

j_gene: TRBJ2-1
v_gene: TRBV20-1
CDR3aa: SAMSQGQNEQF

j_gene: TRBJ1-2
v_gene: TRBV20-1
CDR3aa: IAREVGRWYGYT

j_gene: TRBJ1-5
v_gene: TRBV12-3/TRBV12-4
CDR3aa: ASSLGAQFNQPQH

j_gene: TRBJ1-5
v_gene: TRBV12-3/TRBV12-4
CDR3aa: ASSLTRRGNQPQH

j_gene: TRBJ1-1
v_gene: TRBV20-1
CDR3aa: SARPGQGVPEAF

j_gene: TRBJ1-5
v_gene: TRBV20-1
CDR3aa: SAEMGGLNQPQH

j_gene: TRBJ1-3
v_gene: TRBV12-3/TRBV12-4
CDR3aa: ASGTGKSQRNTIY

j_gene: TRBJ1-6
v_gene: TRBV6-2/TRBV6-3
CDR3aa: ASNWASYNSPLH

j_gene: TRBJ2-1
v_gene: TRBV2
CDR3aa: ALLVSNEQF

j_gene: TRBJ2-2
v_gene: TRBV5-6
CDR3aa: ASSYSLAGELF

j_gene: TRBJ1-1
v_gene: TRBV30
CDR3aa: AWSVGTGSNTEAF

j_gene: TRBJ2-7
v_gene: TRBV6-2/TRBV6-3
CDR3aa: ASRGGATYEQY

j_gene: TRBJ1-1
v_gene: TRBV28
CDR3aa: ASSLNGRPNTEAF

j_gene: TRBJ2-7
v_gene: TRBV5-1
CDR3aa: ASVKNRDTALAEQY

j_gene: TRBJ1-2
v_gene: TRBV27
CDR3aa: ASSPRDRTNYGYT

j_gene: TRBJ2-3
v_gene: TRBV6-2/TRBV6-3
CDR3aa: ASQIAGVTDTQY

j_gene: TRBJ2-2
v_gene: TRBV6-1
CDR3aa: ASSPTSGGASGELF

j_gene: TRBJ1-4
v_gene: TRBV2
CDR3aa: ASGGQGAEKLF

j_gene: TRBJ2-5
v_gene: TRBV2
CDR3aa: ASSEANVRREHFQETQY

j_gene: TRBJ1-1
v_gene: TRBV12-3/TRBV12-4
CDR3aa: ASTTGQLHTEAF

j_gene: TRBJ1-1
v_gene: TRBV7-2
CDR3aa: ASSFTGGWTEAF

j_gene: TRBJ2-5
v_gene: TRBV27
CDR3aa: ASGPGGGETQY

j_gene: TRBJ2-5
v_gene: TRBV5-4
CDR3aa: ASSLRTPGETQY

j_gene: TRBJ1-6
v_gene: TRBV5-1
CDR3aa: ASSPGAGTNSPLH

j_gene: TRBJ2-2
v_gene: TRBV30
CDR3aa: AWIGGENTGELF

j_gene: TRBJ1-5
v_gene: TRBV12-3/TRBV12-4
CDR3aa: ASRVSPISNQPQN

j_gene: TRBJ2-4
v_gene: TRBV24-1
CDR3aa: ARSGGLNIQY

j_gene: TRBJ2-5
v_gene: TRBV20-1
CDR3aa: SARVGLAGARRETQY

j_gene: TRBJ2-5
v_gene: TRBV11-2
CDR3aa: ASSLEVWGGPQETQY

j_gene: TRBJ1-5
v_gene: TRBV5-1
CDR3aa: ASSLEQGGKPQH

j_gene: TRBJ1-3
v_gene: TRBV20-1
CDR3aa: SARGGLGNTIY

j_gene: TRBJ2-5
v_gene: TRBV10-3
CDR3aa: AISESRQQETQY

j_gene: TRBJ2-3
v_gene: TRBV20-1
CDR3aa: SASTAGDLDTDTQY

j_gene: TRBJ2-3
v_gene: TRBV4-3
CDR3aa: ASSQDLGTQY

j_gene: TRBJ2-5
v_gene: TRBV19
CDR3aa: ASGTTGLQETQY